The 30 T cell receptor beta chains listed next were all sequenced from one sample in a study of cytomegalovirus exposure and HLA in healthy donors. A multiplex PCR was run with 60 Vbeta primers and 13 Jbeta primers. Data came from immunoSEQ multiplex PCR; TCRdb stores just in-frame clones and leaves some out. The sample yields about 190,000 clones, roughly 77% seen once. Specimen: PBMCs. These receptors were collected from a man under 40 in good health and CMV-seropositive.

J is TRBJ2-3 and V is TRBV7-9, with 8 bases matching TRBD2. CDR3 length: 15 amino acids. Germline assignment: CDR1 SEHNR and CDR2 FQNEAQ (reference sequence). Losses at the gene ends were 5 bases for V and 5 bases for J; bases not matched to a gene: 9. Here the CDR3 DNA reads TGTGCCAGCAGCCCAGAGTGGCGGGGGGAAGATACGCAGTATTTT. Residues: CASSPEWRGEDTQYF.

This clone was recorded only once. The rearrangement uses TRBV2 and TRBJ2-7; 8 bases are shared with TRBD1. V lost 3 bases to trimming and J lost 2 bases; unmatched junction nucleotides: 6. Germline CDR1 and CDR2: SNHLY and FYNNEI. The CDR3 contains 15 residues. CDR3: CASSEAGTGPYEQYF. Here the CDR3 DNA reads TGTGCCAGCAGTGAGGCCGGGACAGGCCCCTACGAGCAGTACTTC.

The rearrangement uses TRBV7-9 and TRBJ2-3; 8 nucleotides match TRBD2. This CDR3 comprises 13 residues. The junction had 5 bases not matched to a gene; V was cut back by 8 bases and J by 4 bases. The germline gives CDR1 SEHNR, CDR2 FQNEAQ (reference sequence). CDR3 residues: CASGGTSPDTQYF. CDR3 nucleotide sequence: TGTGCCAGCGGAGGGACTAGTCCAGATACGCAGTATTTT.

This chain connects TRBV7-8 to TRBJ2-7, with a weak D call TRBD2 (6 bases). The CDR3 length is 13 residues. CDR1 SGHVS and CDR2 FQNEAQ come from the germline V gene. The ends were cut back, 3 bases at V and 6 bases at J, with 12 bases in the middle. CDR3 DNA: TGTGCCAGCAGCTTGCTGCGGAGGGGCGAGCAGTACTTC. Its protein is CASSLLRRGEQYF.

The rearrangement joins TRBV7-8 to TRBJ2-7; 7 bases map to TRBD2. Germline lookup yields CDR1 SGHVS and CDR2 FQNEAQ. The ends lost 10 bases at V and 3 bases at J; junction bases unmatched: 3. CDR3 length equals 11 residues. CDR3 amino acids: CAMGEGYEQYF. Written as DNA, the CDR3 is TGTGCCATGGGGGAGGGCTACGAGCAGTACTTC.

This clone was recorded only once. The genes are TRBV10-2 and TRBJ2-3; D is possibly TRBD2 (6 bases). The V end lost 0 bases, the J end lost 3 bases, and 7 bases lay between the germline ends. CDR1 WSHSY and CDR2 SAAADI come from the germline V gene. This CDR3 is 14 amino acids long. The CDR3 sequence: CASSESSGTDTQYF. CDR3 DNA: TGCGCCAGCAGTGAGTCGAGCGGGACAGATACGCAGTATTTT.

The sample holds a few counts of this clone. The CDR3 sequence: CASSLTESNTEAFF. As DNA, the CDR3 is TGTGCCAGCAGCTTGACAGAGTCAAACACTGAAGCTTTCTTT. This sequence joins TRBV5-4 and TRBJ1-1; D gene unclear. The V gene's germline CDR1 is SGHNT and CDR2 YYREEE (reference sequence). The CDR3 extends over 14 amino acids. The ends were cut back, 1 base at V and 2 bases at J, with 9 bases in the middle.

Concerning this clone itself: At the DNA level, this CDR3 is encoded by other sequences in the same sample as well. This chain uses TRBV6-5 with TRBJ2-7, with D possibly matching TRBD1 (5 bases). CDR1 and CDR2 (germline): MNHEY, SVGAGI. CDR3 length equals 14 residues. The V end lost 6 bases, the J end lost 0 bases, and 12 bases lay between the germline ends. The CDR3 protein is CASSLGQGSYEQYF. In nucleotides, the CDR3 is TGTGCCAGCAGCTTAGGGCAGGGCTCCTACGAGCAGTACTTC.

The chain is built from TRBV7-2 and TRBJ1-2; no firm D call. This CDR3 contains 11 residues. CDR1 and CDR2 from the germline V gene are SGHTA and FQGNSA. V was shortened by 3 bases and J by 5 bases, with 4 bases between the two germline ends. CDR3 sequence reads: CASSLAYGYTF. CDR3 sequence (DNA): TGTGCCAGCAGCTTGGCATATGGCTACACCTTC.

The chain combines TRBV2 with TRBJ2-5; D is perhaps TRBD2 (8 bases). Between the trimmed V and J ends, which lost 5 bases and 0 bases, there was a span of 28 bases. Germline CDR1 SNHLY, CDR2 FYNNEI. This CDR3 spans 20 amino acids. CDR3: CASSNDGGGTSGEYQETQYF. The CDR3 nucleotides are TGTGCCAGCAGTAACGATGGAGGGGGCACTAGCGGAGAGTACCAAGAGACCCAGTACTTC.

This clone was recorded many times. V and J are TRBV5-1 and TRBJ2-3; no clear D gene. V shed 0 bases and J shed 2 bases, with 10 bases lying between them. The germline V gene has CDR1 SGHRS and CDR2 YFSETQ. The CDR3 has 15 amino acids. CDR3 region: CASSLDQDVTDTQYF. DNA for the CDR3: TGCGCCAGCAGCTTGGACCAGGATGTCACAGATACGCAGTATTTT.

The chain carries TRBV7-9 and TRBJ2-1; 7 bases match TRBD1. CDR3 length: 16 residues. After removal of 3 bases from V and 0 bases from J, the junction contained 5 bases not matched to a gene. Per the germline V gene, CDR1 is SEHNR and CDR2 is FQNEAQ (reference sequence). The CDR3: CASSFYRGSSYNEQFF. In DNA, the CDR3 is TGTGCCAGCAGCTTCTACAGGGGAAGCTCCTACAATGAGCAGTTCTTC.

This chain connects TRBV6-5 to TRBJ1-2; a possible D gene is TRBD1 (5 bases). From germline, CDR1 is MNHEY and CDR2 SVGAGI. Between the trimmed V and J ends, which lost 6 bases and 4 bases, there was a span of 15 bases. The CDR3 length is 14 residues. The CDR3 DNA is TGTGCCAGCAGGCGCGACCTCGGGGGCTATGGCTACACCTTC. Protein: CASRRDLGGYGYTF.

The gene calls are TRBV19 and TRBJ1-1; no clear D gene. Looked up from germline, CDR1 is LNHDA and CDR2 is SQIVND (reference sequence). V was trimmed by 4 bases and J by 3 bases, leaving 6 bases between them. There are 12 residues in the CDR3. CDR3 in DNA: TGTGCCAGTAGTACCCGAGACACTGAAGCTTTCTTT. Amino acid sequence: CASSTRDTEAFF.

The chain joins TRBV7-9 to TRBJ1-2, with 7 bases identical to TRBD1. This CDR3 has 14 amino acids. Germline CDR1 and CDR2: SEHNR and FQNEAQ (reference sequence). With 3 bases clipped from V and 5 bases from J, the junction kept 6 bases outside the gene matches. CDR3 coding DNA: TGTGCCAGCAGCTTGGAGGGGGCGAGGTATGGCTACACCTTC. Protein sequence: CASSLEGARYGYTF.

This clone was recorded a few times. This rearrangement joins TRBV4-1 to TRBJ2-2; D is possibly TRBD2 (6 bases). The CDR3 is 13 residues long. V shed 6 bases and J shed 6 bases, with 11 bases lying between them. Germline lookup yields CDR1 MGHRA and CDR2 YSYEKL. The CDR3 region has the DNA TGCGCCAGCAGGCGGAGGGAGGCCGGGGAGCTGTTTTTT. It translates to CASRRREAGELFF.

V usage is TRBV5-4 and J usage is TRBJ2-7; the match to TRBD1 covers 12 bases. J lost 0 bases, V lost 4 bases, and 2 bases had no gene match. Germline lookup yields CDR1 SGHNT and CDR2 YYREEE (reference sequence). The CDR3 has 15 amino acids. The CDR3, as DNA: TGTGCCAGCAGCCCGGGACAGGGGGCCTCCTACGAGCAGTACTTC. Amino acid sequence: CASSPGQGASYEQYF.

This clone has a single count. The gene calls are TRBV27 and TRBJ2-5; 11 bases are shared with TRBD2. Looked up from germline, CDR1 is MNHEY and CDR2 is SMNVEV (reference sequence). Trimming removed 5 bases from V and 3 bases from J; junction bases left unmatched: 8. The CDR3 totals 16 residues. In DNA form, the CDR3 reads TGTGCCAGCAGTCTATATAGCGGGGGGGATAAAGAGACCCAGTACTTC. Amino acid sequence: CASSLYSGGDKETQYF.

The chain is built from TRBV4-3 and TRBJ2-5, with D perhaps TRBD1 (6 bases). Germline V gene lookup returns CDR1 LGHNA and CDR2 YSLEER. With 0 bases removed from V and 4 bases from J, the gap between germline ends came to 12 bases. The CDR3 extends over 15 amino acids. The CDR3 sequence is CASSQDRGFRETQYF. The DNA of the CDR3 is TGCGCCAGCAGCCAAGACAGGGGTTTTAGAGAGACCCAGTACTTC.

The genes are TRBV11-1 and TRBJ1-1, with 7 bases lining up with TRBD1. Germline loops: CDR1 SGHAT, CDR2 FQDESV (reference sequence). V dropped 5 bases and J dropped 4; count of bases not matched to a gene: 7. CDR3 length: 14 residues. The CDR3 sequence: CASSPRQGSTEAFF. In nucleotides, the CDR3 is TGTGCCAGCAGCCCTAGACAGGGAAGCACTGAAGCTTTCTTT.

The chain employs TRBV25-1 and TRBJ2-1; 7 bases are shared with TRBD2. CDR1 is MGHDK, CDR2 SYGVNS, per germline. J was trimmed by 8 bases and V by 1 base; bases with no gene match: 17. The CDR3 is 18 residues long. The CDR3 region is CASSEFGGSSSRNDEQFF. The DNA of the CDR3 is TGTGCCAGCAGTGAATTCGGGGGGTCCTCTTCTCGGAACGATGAGCAGTTCTTC.

This rearrangement joins TRBV11-2 to TRBJ2-5; perhaps TRBD1 as D (6 bases). This CDR3 comprises 14 residues. Germline-derived CDR1 and CDR2 are SGHAT and FQNNGV. Trimming took 5 bases from V and 5 from J, leaving 15 bases between them. As DNA, the CDR3 is TGTGCCAGCAGCCTGTCGTGGCAGGGGGAGACCCAGTACTTC. Protein sequence: CASSLSWQGETQYF.

The chain is built from TRBV2 and TRBJ2-5, with 8 positions matching TRBD2. The CDR3 loop spans 15 amino acids. V shed 7 bases, J shed 5 bases, and the junction held 12 bases outside the gene matches. The germline gives CDR1 SNHLY, CDR2 FYNNEI. The DNA for the CDR3 is TGTGCCAGCAACGAAAGGGCTAGCGGGCGCGAGACCCAGTACTTC. This gives the protein CASNERASGRETQYF.

The chain joins TRBV13 to TRBJ1-4; tentatively, D is TRBD1 (5 bases). Trimming pared 4 bases from V and 3 bases from J, leaving 9 bases between. This CDR3 is built from 14 residues. Germline V gene sequence: CDR1 PRHDT, CDR2 FYEKMQ (reference sequence). The CDR3: CASSSRTPNEKLFF. DNA of the CDR3: TGTGCCAGCAGCTCCCGGACACCTAATGAAAAACTGTTTTTT.

As to this clone: The junction departs from the called germline gene at one end, perhaps through a read error. The rearrangement links TRBV30 to TRBJ1-4; D call uncertain. This CDR3 has 13 residues. Germline CDR1 reads GTSNPN; CDR2 reads SVGIG (reference sequence). CDR3 sequence reads: CAWNVRSNGKLFF. The CDR3, as DNA: TGTGCCTGGAATGTCCGCTCTAATGGAAAACTGTTTTTT.

This clone was counted between two and nine times. The CDR3 loop reads CAINPGQNKETQYF. CDR3 nucleotides: TGTGCCATCAATCCGGGACAGAATAAAGAGACCCAGTACTTC. This chain uses TRBV10-3 with TRBJ2-5, with 7 positions matching TRBD1. V dropped 7 bases and J dropped 3; count of bases not matched to a gene: 8. The CDR3 has 14 residues. Germline V CDR1 and CDR2: ENHRY, SYGVKD.

This clone was picked up a small number of times. The chain joins TRBV7-2 to TRBJ1-5, with 8 positions matching TRBD1. Germline-derived CDR1 and CDR2 are SGHTA and FQGNSA. This CDR3 spans 15 amino acids. With V trimmed by 5 bases and J by 3 bases, 6 bases remained unmatched. In DNA form, the CDR3 reads TGTGCCAGCAGCCCGAGACAGGGGCCCAATCAGCCCCAGCATTTT. Its translation: CASSPRQGPNQPQHF.

The rearrangement uses TRBV19 and TRBJ2-1; 10 nucleotides match TRBD1. Germline CDR1 LNHDA, CDR2 SQIVND (reference sequence). This CDR3 spans 16 amino acids. V gave up 4 bases and J gave up 6 bases; unmatched junction bases: 9. DNA of the CDR3: TGTGCCAGTAGTACCCGCCGGGACAGGGGCCGCAATGAGCAGTTCTTC. Amino acids: CASSTRRDRGRNEQFF.

V and J are TRBV5-6 and TRBJ1-5; D is possibly TRBD1 (6 bases). Germline V gene data show CDR1 as SGHDT and CDR2 as YYEEEE. Trimming shortened V by 2 bases and J by 2 bases, and 14 bases separated the two germline ends. The CDR3 loop spans 16 amino acids. The CDR3 loop reads CASSLRGGRGNQPQHF. DNA of the CDR3: TGTGCCAGCAGCTTACGAGGGGGAAGGGGCAATCAGCCCCAGCATTTT.

V usage is TRBV6-5 and J usage is TRBJ1-5; 7 bases are a match to TRBD1. Germline lookup yields CDR1 MNHEY and CDR2 SVGAGI. Trimming cost V 7 bases and J 3 bases; bases outside gene matches: 9. CDR3 length: 15 amino acids. The CDR3 spells CASTMRGLSNQPQHF. As DNA, the CDR3 is TGTGCCAGCACCATGAGGGGGCTCTCCAATCAGCCCCAGCATTTT.